This T cell receptor beta chain appears in the sequencing data of a study of lymphopenia after photon versus proton radiotherapy. Study-level points and caveats: Only patients who died were analyzed for survival; proton advantage is unproven. Post-nadir diversity loss with photons came from oligoclonal expansion, particularly CD8+ Temra cells. In patients who died, overall survival fell as post-nadir TCR diversity dropped more.

With regard to this clone: Its cognate antigen is unknown.

Some clones are missing from TCRdb's copy, which holds only in-frame ones; the method was immunoSEQ multiplex PCR. Found here are fewer than 25,000 clones, around nine tenths of them singletons; the top ten hold around 10%. The CDR3 has 15 amino acids. Germline lookup yields CDR1 SGHTA and CDR2 FQGNSA. Trimming shortened V by 4 bases and J by 5 bases, and 17 bases separated the two germline ends. The V gene is TRBV7-2, the J gene TRBJ2-5; D possibly corresponds to TRBD2 (6 bases). This specimen was peripheral blood, taken from a patient treated with proton-based radiotherapy. The receptor's source is a man older than 75 with esophageal cancer. CDR3 bases: TGTGCCAGCAGCTACTGGACCACGGGGAGGGAGACCCAGTACTTC. Its translation: CASSYWTTGRETQYF.